This T cell receptor beta chain appears in the sequencing data of a study of immune evolution from preneoplasia to lung adenocarcinoma. Two lung cancer pathologists independently confirmed each histologic diagnosis. Nucleic acids came from premalignant or tumor cells enriched by macro-dissection. Sequenced by immunoSEQ multiplex PCR; TCRdb stores in-frame clones only, minus some. The data contain around 39,000 clones, 74% of them singletons. This CDR3 is 17 amino acids long. Germline values: CDR1 GTSNPN, CDR2 SVGIG (reference sequence). V lost 2 bases and J 4 bases, leaving 24 bases between the germline ends.

The genes are TRBV30 and TRBJ2-7; D is possibly TRBD1 or TRBD2 (5 bases each). This TCR was sampled from a person between 55 and 69 years old with lung adenocarcinoma. The sequenced material came from FFPE invasive lung adenocarcinoma tissue. CDR3 bases: TGTGCCTGGAGTTTAACCACTCAGGGTCGGGGTGTATACGAGCAGTACTTC. This sequence encodes CAWSLTTQGRGVYEQYF.